These 16 T cell receptor beta chains share one sample of origin, sequenced in a study of control samples from healthy donors and cancer patients. Sequencing used immunoSEQ multiplex PCR; TCRdb keeps in-frame clones, though not all of them. Of about 150,000 clones in the sample, 75% to 95% were seen once. Input material: blood. The receptors here all came from a man aged 25 to 40 in good health.

The chain has TRBV11-1 and TRBJ1-2; a weak D match, TRBD1 (5 bases). V was shortened by 0 bases and J by 4 bases, with 15 bases between the two germline ends. The CDR3 runs 16 residues. Germline CDR1 is SGHAT and CDR2 is FQDESV (reference sequence). CDR3 protein: CASSLAAGKGAYGYTF. CDR3 coding DNA: TGTGCCAGCAGCTTAGCGGCGGGGAAAGGGGCCTATGGCTACACCTTC.

The chain combines TRBV10-1 with TRBJ1-6; D is ambiguous. The CDR3 sequence is 13 residues long. CDR1 and CDR2 from the germline V gene are WNHNN and SYGVQD (reference sequence). The germline V and J ends were trimmed by 7 bases and 9 bases, with 13 bases remaining between them. The CDR3, as DNA: TGCGCCAGCAAGAGGGATGGAACTTCACCCCTCCACTTT. Its translation is CASKRDGTSPLHF.

The gene calls are TRBV2 and TRBJ1-3; D not resolved. CDR1 and CDR2 (germline): SNHLY, FYNNEI. The CDR3 is 12 amino acids. Between the trimmed V and J ends, which lost 7 bases and 2 bases, there was a span of 6 bases. The CDR3: CASMVTGNTIYF. The CDR3 DNA reads TGTGCCAGCATGGTAACTGGAAACACCATATATTTT.

This clone was recorded only once. The chain joins TRBV12-3 or TRBV12-4 to TRBJ2-7; D remains unclear. Deletions cut 2 bases from V and 5 bases from J, with 4 bases between. The CDR3 is 11 residues long. In DNA, the CDR3 is TGTGCCAGCAGTTTAACAGACGAGCAGTACTTC. Amino acids: CASSLTDEQYF.

The chain recombines TRBV25-1 with TRBJ1-6; D gene uncertain. Trimming pared 2 bases from V and 8 bases from J, leaving 13 bases between. The CDR3 totals 15 residues. Germline V gene sequence: CDR1 MGHDK, CDR2 SYGVNS. The CDR3 sequence is CASSEGSGVHSPLHF. In DNA form, the CDR3 reads TGTGCCAGCAGTGAAGGTTCTGGGGTCCATTCACCCCTCCACTTT.

CDR3 sequence (DNA): TGTGCCATCCGGGTGGGCAAAAACATTCAGTACTTC. This sequence encodes CAIRVGKNIQYF. The genes are TRBV2 and TRBJ2-4; D is unclear. Germline CDR1 reads SNHLY; CDR2 reads FYNNEI. The CDR3 runs 12 residues. Trimming cost V 10 bases and J 3 bases, with 10 bases left between them.

This clone was observed once. The J gene is TRBJ2-1, the V gene TRBV5-6; D gene unclear. CDR1 and CDR2 (germline): SGHDT, YYEEEE. Deletions cut 0 bases from V and 7 bases from J, with 8 bases between. CDR3 length equals 13 residues. The CDR3 loop reads CASSLVTGNEQFF. CDR3 sequence (DNA): TGTGCCAGCAGCTTGGTTACCGGGAATGAGCAGTTCTTC.

J is TRBJ2-7 and V is TRBV7-2, with 7 bases aligning to TRBD2. Germline V lookup: CDR1 SGHTA, CDR2 FQGNSA. V shed 4 bases and J 0 bases; nucleotides not matched to a gene: 3. This CDR3 comprises 14 residues. The DNA of the CDR3 is TGTGCCAGCAGCTACAGCGGGGCCTCCTACGAGCAGTACTTC. Its translation is CASSYSGASYEQYF. The full variable domain, rest sourced from reference TRBV7-2 and TRBJ2-7, is GAGVSQSPSNKVTEKGKDVELRCDPISGHTALYWYRQSLGQGLEFLIYFQGNSAPDKSGLPSDRFSAERTGGSVSTLTIQRTQQEDSAVYLCASSYSGASYEQYFGPGTRLTVT.

The chain's CDR3 is CSVGLAGGGFYNEQFF. The CDR3 DNA reads TGCAGCGTTGGACTAGCGGGGGGAGGTTTCTACAATGAGCAGTTCTTC. This chain links TRBV29-1 with TRBJ2-1, with 13 bases identical to TRBD2. The germline V gene encodes CDR1 SQVTM and CDR2 ANQGSEA. The CDR3 runs 16 residues. With 4 bases clipped from V and 3 bases from J, the junction kept 6 bases outside the gene matches.

V is TRBV6-5 and J is TRBJ2-2, with 8 bases identical to TRBD1. J lost 3 bases, V lost 5 bases, and 5 bases had no gene match. The CDR3 has 15 residues. Germline V gives CDR1 MNHEY, CDR2 SVGAGI. The CDR3 DNA sequence: TGTGCCAGCAGTATCCAGGGGGCTTACACCGGGGAGCTGTTTTTT. Protein sequence: CASSIQGAYTGELFF.

V and J are TRBV29-1 and TRBJ1-2; 8 bases are a match to TRBD1. V lost 5 bases and J lost 8; bases outside the gene matches: 10. CDR3 length: 13 residues. The germline V gene encodes CDR1 SQVTM and CDR2 ANQGSEA. The chain's CDR3 is CSVFTGGGIGYTF. CDR3 coding DNA: TGCAGCGTTTTTACAGGGGGAGGAATCGGCTACACCTTC.

The CDR3 sequence is CASSSPWDKNTEAFF. The CDR3 DNA sequence: TGTGCCAGCAGTTCACCTTGGGACAAGAACACTGAAGCTTTCTTT. V is TRBV28 and J is TRBJ1-1, with D maybe TRBD1 (6 bases). V was cut by 4 bases and J by 1 base, with 13 bases left in between. CDR3 size: 15 residues. Germline loops: CDR1 MDHEN, CDR2 SYDVKM.

The rearrangement uses TRBV10-2 and TRBJ1-4, with D possibly TRBD1 on 5 matching bases. The CDR3 runs to 17 residues. Trimming left V 2 bases short and J 0 bases short, with 13 bases between. The V gene's germline CDR1 is WSHSY and CDR2 SAAADI. This CDR3 reads CASSEGTGLATNEKLFF. CDR3 DNA: TGCGCCAGCAGTGAGGGTACAGGACTAGCAACTAATGAAAAACTGTTTTTT.

The chain joins TRBV6-5 to TRBJ2-7; D call uncertain. Germline lookup yields CDR1 MNHEY and CDR2 SVGAGI. V was trimmed by 0 bases and J by 2 bases, leaving 8 bases between them. This CDR3 is built from 14 residues. In DNA form, the CDR3 reads TGTGCCAGCAGTTACTCGAACAGCCCCTACGAGCAGTACTTC. Residues: CASSYSNSPYEQYF.

Concerning this clone: The sample has other DNA sequences that encode this CDR3 too. This chain connects TRBV27 to TRBJ1-1; no reliable D call. This CDR3 is 14 amino acids long. Germline assignment: CDR1 MNHEY and CDR2 SMNVEV (reference sequence). Deletions cut 2 bases from V and 0 bases from J, with 7 bases between. The CDR3 protein is CASSLGGMNTEAFF. The DNA for the CDR3 is TGTGCCAGCAGTTTAGGCGGTATGAACACTGAAGCTTTCTTT.

V usage is TRBV19 and J usage is TRBJ2-5; 7 bases line up with TRBD1. Germline values: CDR1 LNHDA, CDR2 SQIVND (reference sequence). This CDR3 contains 13 residues. V shed 5 bases and J 2 bases; nucleotides not matched to a gene: 2. CDR3 coding DNA: TGTGCCAGTAGTCCGGGACAGCAAGAGACCCAGTACTTC. This encodes CASSPGQQETQYF.